This T cell receptor beta chain was recorded in a study of CD4 T cells in relation to SARS-CoV-2 and coronaviruses. About the research overall: After roughly ten days of antigen culture, PBMC TCR beta CDR3s were sequenced. Broader study findings: No crossreactivity against non-spike viral proteins was tested here.

Naive and memory CD4+ T cells were separated from cryopreserved PBMCs. Sorted naive or memory CD4+ cells met CEF peptides for around ten days. Sequenced by immunoSEQ multiplex PCR; TCRdb stores in-frame clones only, minus some. The data contain about 30,000 clones, around three quarters of them seen just once; the ten biggest clones take up 3% to 3.5%. Note on this clone: Its antigen remains unknown.

The origin of this receptor is an adult with COVID-19. The source material was memory CD4+ T cells from PBMCs, cultured in vitro.

The CDR3 region is CASSLAGGNTEAFF. In nucleotides, the CDR3 is TGTGCCAGCAGCTTAGCGGGTGGGAACACTGAAGCTTTCTTT. The chain combines TRBV7-9 with TRBJ1-1; D remains unclear. In germline, CDR1 is SEHNR, CDR2 FQNEAQ (reference sequence). V gave up 0 bases and J gave up 1 base, with 6 bases separating them. The CDR3 covers 14 residues.